Listed below are T cell receptor beta chains from one sample, sequenced in a study of Ad26.COV2.S vaccination and SARS-CoV-2 variants. Assay used: immunoSEQ multiplex PCR; TCRdb lists only in-frame clones, some missing. The table lists about 400,000 clones, around nine tenths of them singletons, with 1.5% to 2% in the top ten. The source material was peripheral blood, sampled in a trial of Ad26.COV2.S vaccine versus placebo. The receptors shown here come from a person aged 18-60 years who received the Ad26.COV2.S COVID-19 vaccine or a placebo. CDR3s include the opening cysteine and the closing phenylalanine or tryptophan. D genes are given only for firm matches. Expanded clones are given a class, and other clones once, few, many or no size at all.

length: 15; D: .; V: TRBV3-1/TRBV3-2; J: TRBJ2-7; size: .; DNA: TGTGCCAGCAGCCTTTCTCCAGGACCAGGCTACGAGCAGTACTTC; CDR3: CASSLSPGPGYEQYF
length: 14; D: .; V: TRBV11-2; J: TRBJ2-1; size: .; DNA: TGTGCCAGCAGCTCCGAGCCGGGGAGCAATGAGCAGTTCTTC; CDR3: CASSSEPGSNEQFF
length: 17; D: .; V: TRBV7-8; J: TRBJ2-1; size: .; DNA: TGTGCCAGCAGCTTAGCGACCGGCAGACTACGTTACAATGAGCAGTTCTTC; CDR3: CASSLATGRLRYNEQFF
length: 14; D: .; V: TRBV30; J: TRBJ2-7; size: .; DNA: TGTGCCTGGAGTGACTCGACTTACCTCTACGAGCAGTACTTC; CDR3: CAWSDSTYLYEQYF
length: 12; D: .; V: TRBV2; J: TRBJ2-7; size: once; DNA: TGTGCCAGCAGGATGACAGCCTACGAGCAGTACTTC; CDR3: CASRMTAYEQYF
length: 12; D: .; V: TRBV5-1; J: TRBJ2-7; size: .; DNA: TGCGCCAGCAGCTTGGCAGGGAGCGAGCAGTACTTC; CDR3: CASSLAGSEQYF
length: 13; D: .; V: TRBV29-1; J: TRBJ2-7; size: .; DNA: TGCAGCGTTCGACAGCGAAACTCCTACGAGCAGTACTTC; CDR3: CSVRQRNSYEQYF
length: 17; D: TRBD2; V: TRBV11-3; J: TRBJ2-3; size: .; DNA: TGTGCCAGCAGCTTAGAGGCGGGAGCCGGGAGCACAGATACGCAGTATTTT; CDR3: CASSLEAGAGSTDTQYF
length: 16; D: .; V: TRBV28; J: TRBJ2-7; size: .; DNA: TGTGCCAGCAACCAGAGGGGGTTCGCGATCTTCTACGAGCAGTACTTC; CDR3: CASNQRGFAIFYEQYF
length: 13; D: .; V: TRBV18; J: TRBJ2-3; size: .; DNA: TGTGCCAGCTCACCACTAGGCACAGATACGCAGTATTTT; CDR3: CASSPLGTDTQYF
length: 11; D: .; V: TRBV2; J: TRBJ2-3; size: .; DNA: TGTGCCAGCACCGGCGCAGATACGCAGTATTTT; CDR3: CASTGADTQYF
length: 12; D: .; V: TRBV10-3; J: TRBJ1-6; size: .; DNA: TGTGCCATCAGTGAGTCGACTTTATCCCTCCACTTT; CDR3: CAISESTLSLHF
length: 12; D: .; V: TRBV6-5; J: TRBJ2-4; size: .; DNA: TGTGCCAGCGGGGCCGCCAAAAACATTCAGTACTTC; CDR3: CASGAAKNIQYF
length: 13; D: .; V: TRBV11-3; J: TRBJ2-7; size: .; DNA: TGTGCCAGCAGCGGGAGGGGGGCCTACGAGCAGTACTTC; CDR3: CASSGRGAYEQYF
length: 14; D: TRBD1; V: TRBV2; J: TRBJ2-5; size: .; DNA: TGTGCCAGCAGCGGGGACAGGGACCTAGGGACCCAGTACTTC; CDR3: CASSGDRDLGTQYF
length: 15; D: .; V: TRBV28; J: TRBJ1-4; size: .; DNA: TGTGCCAGCATCACTTCCTCCGGGGTTGGAGAAAAACTGTTTTTT; CDR3: CASITSSGVGEKLFF
length: 10; D: .; V: TRBV30; J: TRBJ1-2; size: .; DNA: TGTGCCTGGAGTGGCGAGGGCTACACCTTC; CDR3: CAWSGEGYTF
length: 15; D: .; V: TRBV3-1/TRBV3-2; J: TRBJ1-1; size: .; DNA: TGTGCCAGCAGCCCAGCCGGGACGGTGAACACTGAAGCTTTCTTT; CDR3: CASSPAGTVNTEAFF
length: 14; D: .; V: TRBV29-1; J: TRBJ2-3; size: .; DNA: TGCAGCGTTGAAGACGGGTCTAGCACAGATACGCAGTATTTT; CDR3: CSVEDGSSTDTQYF
length: 18; D: .; V: TRBV19; J: TRBJ2-4; size: once; DNA: TGTGCCAGTAGTATAGGTTTCACAGATACCCTAGCCAAAAACATTCAGTACTTC; CDR3: CASSIGFTDTLAKNIQYF
length: 16; D: .; V: TRBV28; J: TRBJ2-6; size: .; DNA: TGTGCCAGCAGTTTTGAGGGCCAGGCAGGGGCCAACGTCCTGACTTTC; CDR3: CASSFEGQAGANVLTF
length: 16; D: TRBD2; V: TRBV2; J: TRBJ2-7; size: .; DNA: TGTGCCAGCAGTGAAGCGGGGCGGGAGGGCCGACACGAGCAGTACTTC; CDR3: CASSEAGREGRHEQYF
length: 15; D: .; V: TRBV25-1; J: TRBJ1-2; size: .; DNA: TGTGCCAGCAGTGATAGGTCAGGGGAAAGCCATGGCTACACCTTC; CDR3: CASSDRSGESHGYTF
length: 13; D: TRBD1; V: TRBV6-5; J: TRBJ1-1; size: .; DNA: TGTGCCAGCAGTCAATCGGGACAGACTGAAGCTTTCTTT; CDR3: CASSQSGQTEAFF
length: 19; D: TRBD1; V: TRBV4-3; J: TRBJ2-7; size: .; DNA: TGCGCCAGCAGCCAAGGACACTATACCGGGACAGCTTTATCTTACGAGCAGTACTTC; CDR3: CASSQGHYTGTALSYEQYF
length: 15; D: .; V: TRBV7-9; J: TRBJ1-3; size: .; DNA: TGTGCCAGCAGCTTCGCAGGGCCTAAAGGGGACACCATATATTTT; CDR3: CASSFAGPKGDTIYF
length: 19; D: TRBD2; V: TRBV19; J: TRBJ2-1; size: .; DNA: TGTGCCAGTAGTATAGGGGGAGTAGTGGCTAGCGGGAGGAGACGTGAGCAGTTCTTC; CDR3: CASSIGGVVASGRRREQFF
length: 15; D: TRBD2; V: TRBV24-1; J: TRBJ2-2; size: .; DNA: TGTGCCACCAGTGATTTGGGACTAGTGTCCGGGGAGCTGTTTTTT; CDR3: CATSDLGLVSGELFF
length: 17; D: TRBD2; V: TRBV19; J: TRBJ2-1; size: .; DNA: TGTGCCAGTAGTCCAACCCTAGCGGGACTGTCCTACAATGAGCAGTTCTTC; CDR3: CASSPTLAGLSYNEQFF
length: 14; D: .; V: TRBV4-3; J: TRBJ1-2; size: .; DNA: TGCGCCAGCAGCCAGCCGGGGGGGGCCTATGGCTACACCTTC; CDR3: CASSQPGGAYGYTF
length: 15; D: .; V: TRBV19; J: TRBJ2-3; size: .; DNA: TGTGCCAGTAGTATCGGAGGATTTAGCACAGATACGCAGTATTTT; CDR3: CASSIGGFSTDTQYF
length: 16; D: .; V: TRBV7-9; J: TRBJ1-3; size: .; DNA: TGTGCCAGCAGCCCCATTCAGGGTACATCTGGAAACACCATATATTTT; CDR3: CASSPIQGTSGNTIYF
length: 16; D: .; V: TRBV7-6; J: TRBJ2-7; size: few; DNA: TGTGCCAGCAGCTCGTCAAACAGGGTCCTTTACTACGAGCAGTACTTC; CDR3: CASSSSNRVLYYEQYF
length: 16; D: TRBD2; V: TRBV5-3; J: TRBJ2-1; size: .; DNA: TGTGCCAGAAGCCTCGGGGGGGAGACAGGAGGCAATGAGCAGTTCTTC; CDR3: CARSLGGETGGNEQFF
length: 15; D: .; V: TRBV10-1; J: TRBJ2-2; size: many; DNA: TGCGCCAGCAGTGAGTCTTATGAGGGGTCCGGGGAGCTGTTTTTT; CDR3: CASSESYEGSGELFF
length: 15; D: .; V: TRBV6-2/TRBV6-3; J: TRBJ2-5; size: .; DNA: TGTGCCAGCAGTTTAGGCGAGGAGGGGTCGGAGACCCAGTACTTC; CDR3: CASSLGEEGSETQYF
length: 13; D: .; V: TRBV30; J: TRBJ2-7; size: .; DNA: TGTGCCTGGACCCGGGACGCGGAAGTTAAGCAGTACTTC; CDR3: CAWTRDAEVKQYF
length: 13; D: .; V: TRBV19; J: TRBJ2-7; size: .; DNA: TGTGCCAGTAGTAAAGACACCATCGGGGAGCAGTACTTC; CDR3: CASSKDTIGEQYF
length: 10; D: .; V: TRBV2; J: TRBJ2-2; size: .; DNA: TGTGCCAGCAGGACCGGGGAGCTGTTTTTT; CDR3: CASRTGELFF
length: 16; D: .; V: TRBV28; J: TRBJ1-2; size: .; DNA: TGTGCCAGCAGTTGGTCGGGGGGTCTCCCACCGTATGGCTACACCTTC; CDR3: CASSWSGGLPPYGYTF
length: 13; D: TRBD1; V: TRBV10-2; J: TRBJ1-3; size: few; DNA: TGCGCCAGCTCGACAGGGGGAGGAAACACCATATATTTT; CDR3: CASSTGGGNTIYF
length: 12; D: .; V: TRBV10-3; J: TRBJ2-7; size: once; DNA: TGTGCCATCAGCCCCAATGGTTACGAGCAGTACTTC; CDR3: CAISPNGYEQYF
length: 15; D: TRBD1; V: TRBV14; J: TRBJ2-7; size: .; DNA: TGTGCCAGCAGCCAAGAATACAGGGGGGCCTACGAGCAGTACTTC; CDR3: CASSQEYRGAYEQYF
length: 14; D: .; V: TRBV28; J: TRBJ2-1; size: .; DNA: TGTGCCAGCGCCTCCGGGACTGCCTACAATGAGCAGTTCTTC; CDR3: CASASGTAYNEQFF
length: 11; D: .; V: TRBV20-1; J: TRBJ2-3; size: few; DNA: TGCAGTGCTAGCAGGCCAGATACGCAGTATTTT; CDR3: CSASRPDTQYF
length: 15; D: .; V: TRBV6-6; J: TRBJ1-5; size: .; DNA: TGTGCCAGCAGGGCTAAGGACGGCCAATATCAGCCCCAGCATTTT; CDR3: CASRAKDGQYQPQHF
length: 20; D: .; V: TRBV5-1; J: TRBJ2-7; size: .; DNA: TGCGCCAGCAGCTTCACAACTCCGACAGGACAGCCCCAGCGTTTCTACGAGCAGTACTTC; CDR3: CASSFTTPTGQPQRFYEQYF
length: 14; D: TRBD1; V: TRBV10-2; J: TRBJ1-1; size: .; DNA: TGCGCCAGCAGTGAGGAGACAGGGGTTGCTGAAGCTTTCTTT; CDR3: CASSEETGVAEAFF
length: 16; D: TRBD2; V: TRBV7-8; J: TRBJ2-1; size: .; DNA: TGTGCCAGCAGCTTCGACGGGACTAGCGGCTACAATGAGCAGTTCTTC; CDR3: CASSFDGTSGYNEQFF
length: 14; D: .; V: TRBV5-1; J: TRBJ2-7; size: .; DNA: TGCGCCAGTAAACGGGATCATTCACGTTACGAGCAGTACTTC; CDR3: CASKRDHSRYEQYF
length: 14; D: .; V: TRBV28; J: TRBJ1-2; size: .; DNA: TGTGCCAGCAGCCGCGGGGGGGAATGGTATGGCTACACCTTC; CDR3: CASSRGGEWYGYTF
length: 14; D: TRBD2; V: TRBV4-1; J: TRBJ2-1; size: .; DNA: TGCGCCAGCAGCCACCCTAGCGGGGGAAATGAGCAGTTCTTC; CDR3: CASSHPSGGNEQFF
length: 13; D: .; V: TRBV30; J: TRBJ2-7; size: .; DNA: TGTGCCTGGAGCGTACAACGGCGTGGAGAGCAGTACTTC; CDR3: CAWSVQRRGEQYF
length: 18; D: .; V: TRBV19; J: TRBJ2-2; size: .; DNA: TGTGCCAGTAGCCGTTTCACCCGCGGGGCAGGGGGCACCGGGGAGCTGTTTTTT; CDR3: CASSRFTRGAGGTGELFF
length: 14; D: TRBD1; V: TRBV6-5; J: TRBJ1-2; size: .; DNA: TGTGCCAGCAGCCGGGACAGGGGGGACTATGGCTACACCTTC; CDR3: CASSRDRGDYGYTF
length: 14; D: .; V: TRBV30; J: TRBJ1-2; size: .; DNA: TGTGCCTGGCGACACAAGGAGGCTCTCTATGGCTACACCTTC; CDR3: CAWRHKEALYGYTF
length: 13; D: .; V: TRBV9; J: TRBJ2-5; size: .; DNA: TGTGCCAGCAGCGTAGGAGTAGAGGAGACCCAGTACTTC; CDR3: CASSVGVEETQYF
length: 14; D: .; V: TRBV30; J: TRBJ1-5; size: .; DNA: TGTGCCTGGAGTGTAGGGTATAGCAATCAGCCCCAGCATTTT; CDR3: CAWSVGYSNQPQHF
length: 13; D: .; V: TRBV18; J: TRBJ1-2; size: .; DNA: TGTGCCAGCTCACCCCCAGGGTTTGGTGGCTACACCTTC; CDR3: CASSPPGFGGYTF